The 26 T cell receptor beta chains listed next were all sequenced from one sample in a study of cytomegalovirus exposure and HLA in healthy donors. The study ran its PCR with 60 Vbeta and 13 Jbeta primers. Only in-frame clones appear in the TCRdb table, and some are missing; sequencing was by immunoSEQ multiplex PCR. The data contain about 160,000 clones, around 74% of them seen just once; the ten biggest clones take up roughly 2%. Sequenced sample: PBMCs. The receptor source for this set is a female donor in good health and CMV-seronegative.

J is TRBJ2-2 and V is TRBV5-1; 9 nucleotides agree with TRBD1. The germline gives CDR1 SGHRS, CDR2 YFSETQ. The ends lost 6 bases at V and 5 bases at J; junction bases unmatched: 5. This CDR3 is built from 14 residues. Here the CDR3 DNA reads TGCGCCAGCACCCGGACAGGGGAAACCGGGGAGCTGTTTTTT. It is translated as CASTRTGETGELFF.

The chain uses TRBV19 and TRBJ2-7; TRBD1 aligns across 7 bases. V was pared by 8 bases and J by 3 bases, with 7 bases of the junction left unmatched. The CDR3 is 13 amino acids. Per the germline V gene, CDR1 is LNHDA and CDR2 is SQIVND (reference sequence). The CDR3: CASGPRDSYEQYF. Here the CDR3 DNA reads TGTGCCAGTGGCCCCCGGGACAGCTACGAGCAGTACTTC. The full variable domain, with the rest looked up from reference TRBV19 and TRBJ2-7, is DGGITQSPKYLFRKEGQNVTLSCEQNLNHDAMYWYRQDPGQGLRLIYYSQIVNDFQKGDIAEGYSVSREKKESFPLTVTSAQKNPTAFYLCASGPRDSYEQYFGPGTRLTVT.

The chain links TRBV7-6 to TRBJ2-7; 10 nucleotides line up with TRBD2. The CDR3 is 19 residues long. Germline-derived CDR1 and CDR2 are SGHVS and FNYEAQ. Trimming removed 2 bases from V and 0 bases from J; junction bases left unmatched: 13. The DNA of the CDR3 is TGTGCCAGCAGCTTAAAAGGGGCGGCTAGCGGGGGAAGCTCCTACGAGCAGTACTTC. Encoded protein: CASSLKGAASGGSSYEQYF.

The CDR3 protein is CASSLRTAMNTEAFF. CDR3 nucleotides: TGCGCCAGCAGCCTTAGGACAGCTATGAACACTGAAGCTTTCTTT. The rearrangement links TRBV4-1 to TRBJ1-1, with a weak D call TRBD1 (6 bases). Germline V lookup: CDR1 MGHRA, CDR2 YSYEKL. The CDR3 runs to 15 residues. Trimming took off 4 bases at V and 0 bases at J, with 12 bases between the two ends.

The CDR3 nucleotides read TGCAGCGGCGTGGACAGGGCAGGAAACACCATATATTTT. Its translation: CSGVDRAGNTIYF. V is TRBV29-1 and J is TRBJ1-3; TRBD1 matches 8 bases. The CDR3 has 13 amino acids. V was pared by 7 bases and J by 4 bases, with 6 bases of the junction left unmatched. The germline gives CDR1 SQVTM, CDR2 ANQGSEA.

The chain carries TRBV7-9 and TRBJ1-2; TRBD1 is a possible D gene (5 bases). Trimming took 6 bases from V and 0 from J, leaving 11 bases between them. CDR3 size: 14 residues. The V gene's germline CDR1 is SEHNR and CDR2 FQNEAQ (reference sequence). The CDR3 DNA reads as TGTGCCAGCAGTGACAGCTTAGCTAACTATGGCTACACCTTC. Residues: CASSDSLANYGYTF.

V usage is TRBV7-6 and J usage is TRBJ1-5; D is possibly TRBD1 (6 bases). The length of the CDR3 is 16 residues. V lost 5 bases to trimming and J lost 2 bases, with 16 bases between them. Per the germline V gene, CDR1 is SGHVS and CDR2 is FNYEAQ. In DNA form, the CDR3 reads TGTGCCAGCAGCGTGGGTCAGGGGCTGGGCAATCAGCCCCAGCATTTT. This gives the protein CASSVGQGLGNQPQHF.

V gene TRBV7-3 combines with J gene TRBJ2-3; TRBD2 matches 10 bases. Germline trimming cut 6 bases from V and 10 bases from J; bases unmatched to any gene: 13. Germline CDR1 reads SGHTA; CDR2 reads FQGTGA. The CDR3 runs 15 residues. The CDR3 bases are TGTGCCAGCAGGCCAGCGGGGGGGCCCACAGACCCGCAGTATTTT. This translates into CASRPAGGPTDPQYF.

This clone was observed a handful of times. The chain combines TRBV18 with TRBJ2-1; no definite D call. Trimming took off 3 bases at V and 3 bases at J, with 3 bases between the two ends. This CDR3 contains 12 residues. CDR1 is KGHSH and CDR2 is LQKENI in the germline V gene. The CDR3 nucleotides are TGTGCCAGCTCACCCCTCTACAATGAGCAGTTCTTC. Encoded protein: CASSPLYNEQFF. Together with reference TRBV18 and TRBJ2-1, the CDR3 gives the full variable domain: NAGVMQNPRHLVRRRGQEARLRCSPMKGHSHVYWYRQLPEEGLKFMVYLQKENIIDESGMPKERFSAEFPKEGPSILRIQQVVRGDSAAYFCASSPLYNEQFFGPGTRLTVL.

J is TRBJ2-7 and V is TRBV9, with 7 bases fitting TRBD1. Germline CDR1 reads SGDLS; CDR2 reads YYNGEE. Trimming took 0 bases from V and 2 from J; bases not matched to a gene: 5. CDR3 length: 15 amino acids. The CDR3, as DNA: TGTGCCAGCAGCGTAGAAGGGGGCCCAACCTACGAGCAGTACTTC. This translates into CASSVEGGPTYEQYF.

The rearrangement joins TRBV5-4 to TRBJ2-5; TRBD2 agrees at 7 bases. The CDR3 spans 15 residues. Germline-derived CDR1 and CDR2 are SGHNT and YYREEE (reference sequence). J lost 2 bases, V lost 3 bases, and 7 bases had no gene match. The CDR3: CASSSGPAGQETQYF. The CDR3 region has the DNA TGTGCCAGCAGCTCAGGTCCAGCGGGGCAAGAGACCCAGTACTTC.

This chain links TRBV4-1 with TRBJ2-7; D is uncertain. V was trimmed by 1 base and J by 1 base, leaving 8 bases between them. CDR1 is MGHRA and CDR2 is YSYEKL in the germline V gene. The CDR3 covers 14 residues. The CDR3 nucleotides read TGCGCCAGCAGCCAAGGACTCAGATCCTACGAGCAGTACTTC. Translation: CASSQGLRSYEQYF.

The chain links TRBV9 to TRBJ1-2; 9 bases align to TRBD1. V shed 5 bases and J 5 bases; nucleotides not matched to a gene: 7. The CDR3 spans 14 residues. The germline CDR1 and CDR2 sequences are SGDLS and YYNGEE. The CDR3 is CASSSGTGPYGYTF. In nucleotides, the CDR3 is TGTGCCAGCAGTTCCGGGACAGGGCCGTATGGCTACACCTTC.

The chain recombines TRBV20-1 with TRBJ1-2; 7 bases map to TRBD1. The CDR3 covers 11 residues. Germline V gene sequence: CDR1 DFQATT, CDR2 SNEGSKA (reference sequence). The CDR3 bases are TGCACCTATGCAGCGACAGGGGGCTACACCTTC. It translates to CTYAATGGYTF.

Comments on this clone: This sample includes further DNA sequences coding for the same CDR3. Written as DNA, the CDR3 is TGCACCAGTAGCCCTATTAAGGGGAACTATGGCTACACCTTC. It is translated as CTSSPIKGNYGYTF. The V call is TRBV1, the J call TRBJ1-2; the table's D call of TRBD1 was not tested on the DNA. TRBV1 is annotated as a pseudogene. This CDR3 has 14 residues.

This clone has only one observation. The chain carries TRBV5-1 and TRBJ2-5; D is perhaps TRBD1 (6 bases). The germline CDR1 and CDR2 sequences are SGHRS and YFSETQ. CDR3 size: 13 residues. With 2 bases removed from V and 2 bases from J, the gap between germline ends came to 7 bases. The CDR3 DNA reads TGCGCCAGCAGCTTTGGACAGCAAGAGACCCAGTACTTC. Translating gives CASSFGQQETQYF.

The CDR3, as DNA: TGTGCCTGGGCCCGGGACAGGGGCACAGATACGCAGTATTTT. Translating it yields CAWARDRGTDTQYF. This chain joins TRBV30 and TRBJ2-3; 9 nucleotides agree with TRBD1. The ends lost 5 bases at V and 1 base at J; junction bases unmatched: 4. Germline V gene sequence: CDR1 GTSNPN, CDR2 SVGIG (reference sequence). The CDR3 runs 14 residues.

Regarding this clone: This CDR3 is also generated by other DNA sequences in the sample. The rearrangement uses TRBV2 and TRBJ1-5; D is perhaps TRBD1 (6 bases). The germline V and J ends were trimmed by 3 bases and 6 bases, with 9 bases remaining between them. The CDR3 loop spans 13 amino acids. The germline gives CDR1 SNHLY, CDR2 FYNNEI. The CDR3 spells CASSEGGGQPQHF. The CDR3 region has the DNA TGTGCCAGCAGTGAGGGAGGGGGTCAGCCCCAGCATTTT.

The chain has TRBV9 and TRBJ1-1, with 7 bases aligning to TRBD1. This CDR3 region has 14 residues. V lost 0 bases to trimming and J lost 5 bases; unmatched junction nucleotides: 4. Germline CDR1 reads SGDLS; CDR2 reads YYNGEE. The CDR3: CASSVAAGGTEAFF. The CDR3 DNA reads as TGTGCCAGCAGCGTAGCGGCAGGGGGGACTGAAGCTTTCTTT.

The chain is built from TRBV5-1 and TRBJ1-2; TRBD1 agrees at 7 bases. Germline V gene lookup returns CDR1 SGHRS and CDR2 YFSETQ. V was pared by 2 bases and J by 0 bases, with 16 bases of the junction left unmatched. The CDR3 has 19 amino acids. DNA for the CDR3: TGCGCCAGCAGCTTCCTCAGGCCGGGACAGTGGGGGTCTAACTATGGCTACACCTTC. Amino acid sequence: CASSFLRPGQWGSNYGYTF.

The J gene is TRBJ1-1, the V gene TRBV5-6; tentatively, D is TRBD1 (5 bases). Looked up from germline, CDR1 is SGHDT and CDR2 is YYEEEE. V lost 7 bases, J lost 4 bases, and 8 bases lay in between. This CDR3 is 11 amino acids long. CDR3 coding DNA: TGTGCCAGCCAGGGTGTCACTGAAGCTTTCTTT. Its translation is CASQGVTEAFF. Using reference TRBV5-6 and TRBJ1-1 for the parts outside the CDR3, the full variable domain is DAGVTQSPTHLIKTRGQQVTLRCSPKSGHDTVSWYQQALGQGPQFIFQYYEEEERQRGNFPDRFSGHQFPNYSSELNVNALLLGDSALYLCASQGVTEAFFGQGTRLTVV.

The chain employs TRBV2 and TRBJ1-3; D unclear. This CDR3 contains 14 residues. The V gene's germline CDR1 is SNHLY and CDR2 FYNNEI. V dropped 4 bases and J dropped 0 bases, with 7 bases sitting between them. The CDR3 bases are TGTGCCAGCAGTGCGTCCCGCTCTGGAAACACCATATATTTT. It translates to CASSASRSGNTIYF.

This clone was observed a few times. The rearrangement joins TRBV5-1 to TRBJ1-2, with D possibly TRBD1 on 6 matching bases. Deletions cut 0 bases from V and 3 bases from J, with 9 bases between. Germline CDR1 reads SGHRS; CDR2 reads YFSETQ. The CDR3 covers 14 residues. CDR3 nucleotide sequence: TGCGCCAGCAGCTTGGACAGGGACGACTATGGCTACACCTTC. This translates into CASSLDRDDYGYTF.

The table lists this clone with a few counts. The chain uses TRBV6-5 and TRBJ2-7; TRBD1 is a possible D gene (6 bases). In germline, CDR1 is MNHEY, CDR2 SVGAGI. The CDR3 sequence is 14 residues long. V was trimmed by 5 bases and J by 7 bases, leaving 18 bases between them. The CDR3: CASSPRGGQREQYF. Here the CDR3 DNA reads TGTGCCAGCAGTCCCCGGGGCGGACAGAGGGAGCAGTACTTC.

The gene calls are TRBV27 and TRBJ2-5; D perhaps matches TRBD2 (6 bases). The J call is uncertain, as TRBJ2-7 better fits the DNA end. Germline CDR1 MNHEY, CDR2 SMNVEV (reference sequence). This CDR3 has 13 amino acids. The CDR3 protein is CATGGGPVYEQYF. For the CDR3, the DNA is TGTGCCACTGGCGGAGGGCCTGTCTACGAGCAGTACTTC.

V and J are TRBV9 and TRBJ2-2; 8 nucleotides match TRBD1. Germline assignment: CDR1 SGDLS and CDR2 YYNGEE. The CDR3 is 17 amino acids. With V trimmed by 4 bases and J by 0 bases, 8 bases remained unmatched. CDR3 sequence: CASSSRQTGANTGELFF. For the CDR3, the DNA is TGTGCCAGCAGCTCCCGCCAGACAGGGGCGAACACCGGGGAGCTGTTTTTT.